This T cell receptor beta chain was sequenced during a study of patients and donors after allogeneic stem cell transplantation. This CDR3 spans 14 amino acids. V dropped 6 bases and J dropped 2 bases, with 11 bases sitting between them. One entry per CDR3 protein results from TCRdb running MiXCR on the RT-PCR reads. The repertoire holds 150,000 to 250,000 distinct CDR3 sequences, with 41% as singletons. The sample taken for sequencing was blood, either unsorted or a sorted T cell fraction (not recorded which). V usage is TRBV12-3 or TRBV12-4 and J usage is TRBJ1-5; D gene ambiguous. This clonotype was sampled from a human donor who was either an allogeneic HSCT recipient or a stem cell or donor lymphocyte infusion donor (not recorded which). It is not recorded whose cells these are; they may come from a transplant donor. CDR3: CASSPVAGNQPQHF. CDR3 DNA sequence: TGTGCCAGCAGCCCAGTAGCGGGCAATCAGCCCCAGCATTTT.